These 31 T cell receptor beta chains were sequenced from one sample in a study of shared clonotypes between healthy human individuals. Profiled with immunoSEQ multiplex PCR; TCRdb holds only in-frame clones, not every one. The sample holds about 2.3 million clones, 80% to 95% seen once. Source material: naive CD4+ T cells from PBMCs. Sample subset: CD45RA+ positively selected. The origin of the receptors is a man aged 18 to 29 in good health. Some clones in this sample may be carry-over from other donors' samples.

Turning to this clone: This CDR3 is also generated by other DNA sequences in the sample. The rearrangement uses TRBV18 and TRBJ1-4, with 7 nucleotides matching TRBD1. The CDR3 extends over 14 amino acids. Germline CDR1 and CDR2: KGHSH and LQKENI. With V trimmed by 1 base and J by 8 bases, 4 bases remained unmatched. The CDR3 reads CASSPQGAGEKLFF. The CDR3 DNA sequence: TGTGCCAGCTCACCACAGGGGGCTGGAGAAAAACTGTTTTTT.

The chain employs TRBV6-1 and TRBJ1-5; D is unresolved. Germline V CDR1 and CDR2: MNHNS, SASEGT. Trimming pared 5 bases from V and 1 base from J, leaving 9 bases between. The CDR3 runs to 14 residues. The CDR3 coding sequence is TGTGCCAGCAGTACACTAGACAGCAATCAGCCCCAGCATTTT. It yields the protein CASSTLDSNQPQHF.

J is TRBJ2-7 and V is TRBV28; 8 nucleotides match TRBD1. This CDR3 contains 13 residues. Per the germline V gene, CDR1 is MDHEN and CDR2 is SYDVKM. Trimming removed 5 bases from V and 6 bases from J; junction bases left unmatched: 6. The CDR3 protein is CASSHRGKGEQYF. In DNA form, the CDR3 reads TGTGCCAGCAGTCACAGGGGGAAGGGCGAGCAGTACTTC.

J is TRBJ2-7 and V is TRBV5-6; tentatively, D is TRBD2 (5 bases). V shed 4 bases and J shed 3 bases, with 11 bases lying between them. CDR3 length: 13 residues. Germline V lookup: CDR1 SGHDT, CDR2 YYEEEE. The CDR3 here is CASSRTPNYEQYF. CDR3 DNA sequence: TGTGCCAGCAGCCGGACTCCGAACTACGAGCAGTACTTC.

Note on this clone: Other nucleotide sequences from this sample produce the same CDR3. This rearrangement joins TRBV7-3 to TRBJ2-1; TRBD1 agrees at 7 bases. V trimming: 5 bases; J trimming: 7 bases; junction bases outside the gene matches: 5. CDR1 is SGHTA, CDR2 FQGTGA, per germline. This CDR3 contains 13 residues. The CDR3 reads CASSRGTANEQFF. CDR3 coding DNA: TGTGCCAGCAGCCGAGGGACAGCTAATGAGCAGTTCTTC.

The genes are TRBV6-9 and TRBJ2-3; D ambiguous. This CDR3 comprises 14 residues. Trimming shortened V by 6 bases and J by 6 bases, and 16 bases separated the two germline ends. Germline loops: CDR1 MNHGY, CDR2 SVAAGI. The CDR3 sequence is CASRRARKVDTQYF. Written as DNA, the CDR3 is TGTGCCAGCAGGCGAGCCCGAAAGGTGGATACGCAGTATTTT.

The chain has TRBV27 and TRBJ1-4, with no clear D. V was cut by 5 bases and J by 5 bases, with 15 bases left in between. Germline V gene lookup returns CDR1 MNHEY and CDR2 SMNVEV (reference sequence). The CDR3 totals 15 residues. As DNA, the CDR3 is TGTGCCAGCAGTAGCTTCGCCGGCCGCAATGAAAAACTGTTTTTT. Translation: CASSSFAGRNEKLFF.

The chain carries TRBV5-4 and TRBJ1-1; perhaps TRBD1 as D (6 bases). Germline V gives CDR1 SGHNT, CDR2 YYREEE (reference sequence). Deletions cut 0 bases from V and 1 base from J, with 13 bases between. This CDR3 is 16 amino acids long. CDR3 loop: CASSLDLGASNTEAFF. CDR3 coding DNA: TGTGCCAGCAGCTTGGATCTGGGGGCGTCGAACACTGAAGCTTTCTTT.

The V gene is TRBV28, the J gene TRBJ1-3, with 9 bases lining up with TRBD1. CDR1 MDHEN and CDR2 SYDVKM come from the germline V gene. V dropped 4 bases and J dropped 5; count of bases not matched to a gene: 18. This CDR3 is built from 19 residues. CDR3 sequence (DNA): TGTGCCAGCAGTTCCCCCTCTTCCCGTTGGGACAGGGAGCGAAACACCATATATTTT. Its translation: CASSSPSSRWDRERNTIYF. Filled out from reference TRBV28 and TRBJ1-3, the complete variable domain reads DVKVTQSSRYLVKRTGEKVFLECVQDMDHENMFWYRQDPGLGLRLIYFSYDVKMKEKGDIPEGYSVSREKKERFSLILESASTNQTSMYLCASSSPSSRWDRERNTIYFGEGSWLTVV.

The chain is built from TRBV6-5 and TRBJ2-5; D remains ambiguous. This CDR3 comprises 13 residues. Germline V gene sequence: CDR1 MNHEY, CDR2 SVGAGI. Trimming took 6 bases from V and 14 from J, leaving 22 bases between them. The chain's CDR3 is CASSYMLKGPTYF. The DNA for the CDR3 is TGTGCCAGCAGCTATATGTTAAAGGGCCCAACCTACTTC.

CDR3 sequence (DNA): TGCGCCAGCAGCTTGTCGCGGGACAGGGGGCGAGACACCATATATTTT. Its translation: CASSLSRDRGRDTIYF. J is TRBJ1-3 and V is TRBV5-1; TRBD1 matches at 12 bases. CDR3 length: 16 amino acids. Germline V gene sequence: CDR1 SGHRS, CDR2 YFSETQ. Trimming cost V 1 base and J 8 bases; bases outside gene matches: 7. The full variable domain, its missing parts supplied by reference TRBV5-1 and TRBJ1-3, is KAGVTQTPRYLIKTRGQQVTLSCSPISGHRSVSWYQQTPGQGLQFLFEYFSETQRNKGNFPGRFSGRQFSNSRSEMNVSTLELGDSALYLCASSLSRDRGRDTIYFGEGSWLTVV.

V usage is TRBV21-1 and J usage is TRBJ1-5; the D segment call TRBD1 is taken from the table without a DNA check. TRBV21-1 is designated a pseudogene. This CDR3 has 18 amino acids. The CDR3 DNA is TGTGCCAGCAGCCCACAGACGGGACAGGGGGAAATCAATCAGCCCCAGCATTTT. Residues: CASSPQTGQGEINQPQHF.

The rearrangement joins TRBV7-8 to TRBJ1-2; D gene unclear. V lost 0 bases and J 7 bases, leaving 15 bases between the germline ends. The germline V gene has CDR1 SGHVS and CDR2 FQNEAQ. This CDR3 has 15 residues. This CDR3 reads CASSLALEGPVGYTF. Here the CDR3 DNA reads TGTGCCAGCAGCTTAGCGCTAGAGGGTCCGGTTGGCTACACCTTC.

The gene calls are TRBV10-3 and TRBJ1-1; no clear D gene. The germline CDR1 and CDR2 sequences are ENHRY and SYGVKD. V dropped 3 bases and J dropped 5 bases, with 10 bases sitting between them. This CDR3 contains 13 residues. CDR3 protein: CAISDTLSTEAFF. The CDR3 DNA reads as TGTGCCATCAGTGATACCTTGAGTACTGAAGCTTTCTTT.

In its sample, this clone was seen once. The genes are TRBV7-2 and TRBJ1-5, with D possibly matching TRBD1 (6 bases). The CDR3 spans 15 residues. Germline values: CDR1 SGHTA, CDR2 FQGNSA. Trimming took off 2 bases at V and 0 bases at J, with 8 bases between the two ends. As DNA, the CDR3 is TGTGCCAGCAGCTTACGGACAGATAGCAATCAGCCCCAGCATTTT. Translating it yields CASSLRTDSNQPQHF. The variable domain in full, with the rest retrieved from reference TRBV7-2 and TRBJ1-5, is GAGVSQSPSNKVTEKGKDVELRCDPISGHTALYWYRQSLGQGLEFLIYFQGNSAPDKSGLPSDRFSAERTGGSVSTLTIQRTQQEDSAVYLCASSLRTDSNQPQHFGDGTRLSIL.

The chain uses TRBV28 and TRBJ2-2; D is perhaps TRBD2 (6 bases). Germline-derived CDR1 and CDR2 are MDHEN and SYDVKM. V lost 5 bases and J lost 4, with 14 bases in between. The CDR3 runs 15 residues. CDR3 DNA sequence: TGTGCCAGCAGTATCCAGGGAGGAAGCACCGGGGAGCTGTTTTTT. It specifies CASSIQGGSTGELFF.

This clone was seen a single time. The chain employs TRBV4-3 and TRBJ2-7, with D possibly matching TRBD1 (6 bases). Germline V gene sequence: CDR1 LGHNA, CDR2 YSLEER. V was shortened by 0 bases and J by 0 bases, with 6 bases between the two germline ends. The CDR3 loop spans 14 amino acids. The chain's CDR3 is CASSQDRGSYEQYF. In DNA, the CDR3 is TGCGCCAGCAGCCAAGACAGGGGCTCCTACGAGCAGTACTTC.

This chain uses TRBV7-9 with TRBJ2-7, with D unclear. V gave up 0 bases and J gave up 3 bases, with 9 bases separating them. Per germline, CDR1 SEHNR and CDR2 FQNEAQ (reference sequence). This CDR3 comprises 14 residues. The CDR3 sequence is CASSLAGSNYEQYF. The CDR3 coding sequence is TGTGCCAGCAGCTTAGCCGGTTCAAACTACGAGCAGTACTTC. Full variable domain (outside the CDR3, taken from reference TRBV7-9 and TRBJ2-7): DTGVSQNPRHKITKRGQNVTFRCDPISEHNRLYWYRQTLGQGPEFLTYFQNEAQLEKSRLLSDRFSAERPKGSFSTLEIQRTEQGDSAMYLCASSLAGSNYEQYFGPGTRLTVT.

The CDR3 loop reads CASSIVGISGANVLTF. The CDR3 DNA is TGCGCCAGCAGTATCGTGGGGATCTCTGGGGCCAACGTCCTGACTTTC. This sequence joins TRBV10-2 and TRBJ2-6; no firm D call. Germline CDR1 is WSHSY and CDR2 is SAAADI. V lost 5 bases and J lost 0, with 11 bases in between. The CDR3 is 16 residues long.

The chain links TRBV7-2 to TRBJ2-5, with 7 bases aligning to TRBD2. Germline assignment: CDR1 SGHTA and CDR2 FQGNSA. V lost 5 bases and J lost 4; bases outside the gene matches: 7. The CDR3 totals 14 residues. The CDR3 bases are TGTGCCAGCAGCGGGGGAGGGCCGGGAGAGACCCAGTACTTC. Its translation is CASSGGGPGETQYF. Combining the CDR3 with reference TRBV7-2 and TRBJ2-5 gives the whole variable domain GAGVSQSPSNKVTEKGKDVELRCDPISGHTALYWYRQSLGQGLEFLIYFQGNSAPDKSGLPSDRFSAERTGGSVSTLTIQRTQQEDSAVYLCASSGGGPGETQYFGPGTRLLVL.

Worth noting for this clone: The sample holds other DNA sequences that translate to the same CDR3. V is TRBV5-1 and J is TRBJ2-7; TRBD1 matches at 10 bases. The trim removed 5 bases at V and 3 bases at J, leaving 5 bases unmatched. Germline CDR1 reads SGHRS; CDR2 reads YFSETQ. This CDR3 has 14 residues. CDR3 sequence reads: CASSWGQGSYEQYF. In DNA form, the CDR3 reads TGCGCCAGCAGTTGGGGACAGGGGAGCTACGAGCAGTACTTC.

The rearrangement joins TRBV10-3 to TRBJ2-7; 11 bases fit TRBD1. In germline, CDR1 is ENHRY, CDR2 SYGVKD. V lost 4 bases and J lost 2; bases outside the gene matches: 4. This CDR3 comprises 15 residues. CDR3 nucleotides: TGTGCCATCAGTGTTAGGACAGGGGGCCCCTACGAGCAGTACTTC. This translates into CAISVRTGGPYEQYF.

The chain couples TRBV9 to TRBJ1-2, with 9 bases identical to TRBD1. Trimming took 3 bases from V and 7 from J; bases not matched to a gene: 7. This CDR3 contains 14 residues. Germline CDR1 and CDR2: SGDLS and YYNGEE. The CDR3 coding sequence is TGTGCCAGCAGCGATCAACAGGGGGCGTTTGGCTACACCTTC. The encoded protein is CASSDQQGAFGYTF.

The V and J genes are TRBV5-1 and TRBJ2-3, with 11 bases identical to TRBD1. The germline CDR1 and CDR2 sequences are SGHRS and YFSETQ. The V segment lost 1 base and the J segment 5 bases; nucleotides outside the gene matches: 6. This CDR3 region has 16 residues. CDR3 amino acids: CASSLPGQGAGDTQYF. CDR3 nucleotide sequence: TGCGCCAGCAGCTTGCCCGGACAGGGGGCCGGAGATACGCAGTATTTT.

The J gene is TRBJ1-3, the V gene TRBV2; D gene ambiguous. The CDR3 is made up of 15 amino acids. Germline CDR1 reads SNHLY; CDR2 reads FYNNEI. With 7 bases removed from V and 4 bases from J, the gap between germline ends came to 17 bases. The CDR3 bases are TGTGCCAGCACTCGTATCGTAGCAGTGGGAAACACCATATATTTT. It specifies CASTRIVAVGNTIYF.

With regard to this clone: Other DNA variants within this sample encode the same CDR3. V is TRBV7-9 and J is TRBJ1-5; D is unresolved. This CDR3 region has 12 residues. The germline V gene encodes CDR1 SEHNR and CDR2 FQNEAQ (reference sequence). V shed 1 base and J shed 6 bases, with 4 bases lying between them. The CDR3 loop is CASSLGTQPQHF. The CDR3 DNA sequence: TGTGCCAGCAGCTTAGGTACTCAGCCCCAGCATTTT.

The chain employs TRBV9 and TRBJ2-7; no clear D. CDR1 and CDR2 (germline): SGDLS, YYNGEE. The CDR3 extends over 13 amino acids. V lost 0 bases and J 5 bases, leaving 9 bases between the germline ends. CDR3 DNA sequence: TGTGCCAGCAGCGTAGCGCAAACCAACGAGCAGTACTTC. Its protein product is CASSVAQTNEQYF.

This clone was detected only once. This chain connects TRBV28 to TRBJ2-7; tentatively, D is TRBD1 or TRBD2 (6 bases each). In germline, CDR1 is MDHEN, CDR2 SYDVKM. The CDR3 covers 16 residues. The ends were cut back, 2 bases at V and 2 bases at J, with 16 bases in the middle. DNA for the CDR3: TGTGCCAGCAGTTTAAGGGGGGACACCGTTCCCTACGAGCAGTACTTC. Protein product: CASSLRGDTVPYEQYF.

The V and J genes are TRBV11-2 and TRBJ2-1; 9 positions match TRBD2. V shed 1 base, J shed 9 bases, and the junction held 13 bases outside the gene matches. The CDR3 is made up of 17 amino acids. The germline V gene encodes CDR1 SGHAT and CDR2 FQNNGV. The CDR3 bases are TGTGCCAGCAGCTTAGGGAGGAAGACGAGCGGGAGGACTGAGCAGTTCTTC. The encoded protein is CASSLGRKTSGRTEQFF.

The rearrangement joins TRBV18 to TRBJ1-5; no clear D. Germline V gene lookup returns CDR1 KGHSH and CDR2 LQKENI. The ends were cut back, 5 bases at V and 1 base at J, with 9 bases in the middle. CDR3 length: 14 amino acids. The CDR3 protein is CASSFGPSNQPQHF. DNA for the CDR3: TGTGCCAGCTCATTTGGCCCGAGCAATCAGCCCCAGCATTTT.

J is TRBJ1-1 and V is TRBV7-9; TRBD1 might be the D (5 bases). This CDR3 spans 16 amino acids. The germline V gene has CDR1 SEHNR and CDR2 FQNEAQ (reference sequence). Between the trimmed V and J ends, which lost 2 bases and 4 bases, there was a span of 17 bases. The CDR3 bases are TGTGCCAGCAGCTTATTCGGGGCTAAGGAGACCACTGAAGCTTTCTTT. Translated: CASSLFGAKETTEAFF.